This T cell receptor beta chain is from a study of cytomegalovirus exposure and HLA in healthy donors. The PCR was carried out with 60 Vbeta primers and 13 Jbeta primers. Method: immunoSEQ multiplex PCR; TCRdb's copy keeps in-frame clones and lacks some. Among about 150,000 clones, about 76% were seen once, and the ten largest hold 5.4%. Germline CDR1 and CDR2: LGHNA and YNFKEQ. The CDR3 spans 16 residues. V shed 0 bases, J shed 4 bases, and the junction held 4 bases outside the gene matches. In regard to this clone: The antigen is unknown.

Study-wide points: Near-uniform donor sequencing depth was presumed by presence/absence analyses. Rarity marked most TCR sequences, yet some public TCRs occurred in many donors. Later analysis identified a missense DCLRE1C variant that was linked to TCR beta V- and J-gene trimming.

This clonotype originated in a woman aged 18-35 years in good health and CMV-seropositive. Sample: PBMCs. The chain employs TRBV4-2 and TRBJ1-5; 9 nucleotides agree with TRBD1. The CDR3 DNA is TGTGCCAGCAGCCAAGAAGGGACAGGGTTAAATCAGCCCCAGCATTTT. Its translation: CASSQEGTGLNQPQHF.